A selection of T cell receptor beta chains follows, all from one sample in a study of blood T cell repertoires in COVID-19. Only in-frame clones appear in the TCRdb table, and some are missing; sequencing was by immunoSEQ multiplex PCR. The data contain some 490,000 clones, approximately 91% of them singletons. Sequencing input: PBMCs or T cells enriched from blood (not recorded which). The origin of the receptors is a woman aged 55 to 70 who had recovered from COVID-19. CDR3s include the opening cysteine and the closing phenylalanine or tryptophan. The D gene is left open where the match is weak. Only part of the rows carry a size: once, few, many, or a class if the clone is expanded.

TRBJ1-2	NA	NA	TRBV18	TGTGCCAGCACCTCCACCGGGGGCTATGGCTACACCTTC	CASTSTGGYGYTF
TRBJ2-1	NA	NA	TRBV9	TGTGCCAGCAGCGTATCGCAGTGGAATGAGCAGTTCTTC	CASSVSQWNEQFF
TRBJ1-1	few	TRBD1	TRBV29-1	TGCAGCGTTGGATTAATCACCGGGACAGGGGGAAGAGCTGAAGCTTTCTTT	CSVGLITGTGGRAEAFF
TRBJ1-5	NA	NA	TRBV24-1	TGTGCCACCAGTGTTGGCGGATATAGCAATCAGCCCCAGCATTTT	CATSVGGYSNQPQHF
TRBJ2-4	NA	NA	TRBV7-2	TGTGCCAGCAGCTTAGGTGGACAGTCTTCCATTCAGTACTTC	CASSLGGQSSIQYF
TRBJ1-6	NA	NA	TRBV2	TGTGCCAGCAGTTCAGGAAGGGGGAATTCACCCCTCCACTTT	CASSSGRGNSPLHF
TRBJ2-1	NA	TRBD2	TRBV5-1	TGCGCCAGCAGCTTGGCGGGGGGGCCTAACAATGAGCAGTTCTTC	CASSLAGGPNNEQFF
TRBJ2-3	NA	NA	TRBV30	TGTGCCTGGAGTATCGACAGGCGGGCAGATACGCAGTATTTT	CAWSIDRRADTQYF
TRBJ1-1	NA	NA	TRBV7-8	TGTGCCAGCAGCGCACAAGGAGACTACACTGAAGCTTTCTTT	CASSAQGDYTEAFF
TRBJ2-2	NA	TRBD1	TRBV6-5	TGTGCCAGCAAGGGGGAACAGGGGGGTACCGGGGAGCTGTTTTTT	CASKGEQGGTGELFF
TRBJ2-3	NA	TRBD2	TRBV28	TGTGCCACCAGCGGGGGGGAAACGCAGTATTTT	CATSGGETQYF
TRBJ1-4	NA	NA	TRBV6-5	TGTGCCAGCAGTTACTCGGGGGGAGGAGGTGAAAAACTGTTTTTT	CASSYSGGGGEKLFF